This T cell receptor beta chain is drawn from a study of blood T cell repertoires in COVID-19. The overall study: Nucleic acid was either cDNA or gDNA, and it came from T cells, B-cell-depleted T cells, or PBMCs.

This clone has just one count. Source study methods: Scientists estimated how many nucleated cells there were by amplifying reference gene primers. The data were produced by immunoSEQ multiplex PCR, yet TCRdb's version contains in-frame clones alone and is incomplete. Clone size and the V and J calls come from that table; the DNA yielded D and trimming. This sample carries about 100,000 clones, around 80% of them seen once, and the ten largest clones take over 4%. This CDR3 has 16 residues. The junction had 7 bases not matched to a gene; V was cut back by 4 bases and J by 7 bases. CDR1 is SNHLY, CDR2 FYNNEI, per germline.

This sequence was found in a man aged 65 to 85 with acute or convalescent COVID-19. V and J are TRBV2 and TRBJ1-6; TRBD1 aligns across 10 bases. Sequencing used peripheral blood. The DNA for the CDR3 is TGTGCCAGCAGTGGAGGGACAGGGGTCTACAATTCACCCCTCCACTTT. Translating gives CASSGGTGVYNSPLHF.